Below, 25 T cell receptor beta chains from the same sample are listed, as sequenced in a study of cytomegalovirus exposure and HLA in healthy donors. The PCR used 60 Vbeta and 13 Jbeta primers. Measured with immunoSEQ multiplex PCR; TCRdb has only the in-frame clones, and not every one. In the table there are over 75,000 clones, around four fifths of which are singletons. The sequenced sample was PBMCs. These receptors all come from a man in his forties or fifties in good health and CMV-seropositive.

A few counts support this clone. V usage is TRBV7-3 and J usage is TRBJ2-1, with D tentatively TRBD2 (6 bases). Trimming stripped 5 bases from V and 13 bases from J, with 18 bases between. CDR3 size: 13 residues. Germline CDR1 is SGHTA and CDR2 is FQGTGA. CDR3 protein: CASSLTPPSDQFF. CDR3 nucleotide sequence: TGTGCCAGCAGCCTGACCCCCCCTAGCGACCAGTTCTTC. Complete variable domain (other parts from reference TRBV7-3 and TRBJ2-1): GAGVSQTPSNKVTEKGKYVELRCDPISGHTALYWYRQSLGQGPEFLIYFQGTGAADDSGLPNDRFFAVRPEGSVSTLKIQRTERGDSAVYLCASSLTPPSDQFFGPGTRLTVL.

The chain recombines TRBV7-9 with TRBJ2-7; TRBD1 aligns across 9 bases. CDR3 length: 14 amino acids. Trimming at V came to 5 bases and at J to 6 bases, leaving 8 bases not matched to a gene. The germline CDR1 and CDR2 sequences are SEHNR and FQNEAQ (reference sequence). CDR3 loop: CASSPPGTGREQYF. The CDR3 DNA sequence: TGTGCCAGCAGCCCCCCCGGGACAGGGCGCGAGCAGTACTTC.

This chain joins TRBV21-1 and TRBJ2-5; the D call TRBD1 from the table was never checked on the DNA. TRBV21-1 is a pseudogene. The CDR3 sequence is 15 residues long. The CDR3: CASSETGRKGETQYF. In DNA, the CDR3 is TGTGCCAGCAGCGAGACAGGGAGAAAAGGAGAGACCCAGTACTTC.

V usage is TRBV9 and J usage is TRBJ2-3, with 8 bases lining up with TRBD2. The CDR3 has 18 amino acids. Germline-derived CDR1 and CDR2 are SGDLS and YYNGEE. The V gene end was trimmed by 3 bases and the J gene end by 6 bases; junction bases not matched to a gene: 18. CDR3 loop: CASSGPPGTRPRTDTQYF. The CDR3 DNA follows: TGTGCCAGCAGCGGACCTCCGGGGACTAGGCCTCGGACCGATACGCAGTATTTT.

The rearrangement uses TRBV9 and TRBJ2-1; 9 nucleotides agree with TRBD1. This CDR3 is built from 16 residues. Losses at the gene ends were 2 bases for V and 2 bases for J; bases not matched to a gene: 5. The germline V gene has CDR1 SGDLS and CDR2 YYNGEE. CDR3 amino acids: CASSVSGTGTYNEQFF. CDR3 in DNA: TGTGCCAGCAGCGTCTCCGGGACAGGGACCTACAATGAGCAGTTCTTC. Full variable domain (rest looked up from reference TRBV9 and TRBJ2-1): DSGVTQTPKHLITATGQRVTLRCSPRSGDLSVYWYQQSLDQGLQFLIQYYNGEERAKGNILERFSAQQFPDLHSELNLSSLELGDSALYFCASSVSGTGTYNEQFFGPGTRLTVL.

Comment on this clone: A junction boundary mismatches the germline segment, possibly from a read error. The chain employs TRBV7-3 and TRBJ1-2; maybe TRBD1 (6 bases). The CDR3 spans 14 residues. Germline-derived CDR1 and CDR2 are SGHTA and FQGTGA. CDR3 loop: CASSSDLQGSGYPF. The CDR3 nucleotides read TGTGCCAGCAGCTCGGACTTACAGGGATCCGGCTACCCCTTC.

In this sample, this clone turned up a few times. The gene calls are TRBV7-2 and TRBJ1-1, with D unresolved. This CDR3 spans 14 amino acids. Germline lookup yields CDR1 SGHTA and CDR2 FQGNSA. V was trimmed by 1 base and J by 7 bases, leaving 13 bases between them. As DNA, the CDR3 is TGTGCCAGCAGCTTAGGAGCCCTTTACTTTGAAGCTTTCTTT. Translated, it gives CASSLGALYFEAFF.

This clone was observed a few times. The chain couples TRBV9 to TRBJ2-1; D is uncertain. CDR1 is SGDLS and CDR2 is YYNGEE in the germline V gene. The CDR3 has 14 residues. Trimming left V 0 bases short and J 4 bases short, with 8 bases between. The CDR3 here is CASSVEASYNEQFF. The CDR3 region has the DNA TGTGCCAGCAGCGTAGAAGCGTCGTACAATGAGCAGTTCTTC.

V and J are TRBV19 and TRBJ2-1; TRBD2 is a possible D gene (6 bases). V shed 7 bases and J shed 3 bases, with 13 bases lying between them. From germline, CDR1 is LNHDA and CDR2 SQIVND (reference sequence). This CDR3 is built from 14 residues. CDR3 DNA: TGTGCCAGTACCTATTCCGGGGGCTACAATGAGCAGTTCTTC. Amino acid sequence: CASTYSGGYNEQFF.

This chain links TRBV6-1 with TRBJ1-5; 7 nucleotides agree with TRBD1. Germline V lookup: CDR1 MNHNS, CDR2 SASEGT. Trimming took 6 bases from V and 4 from J; bases not matched to a gene: 9. The length of the CDR3 is 15 residues. The CDR3 here is CASRASTGRNQPQHF. The CDR3 nucleotides are TGTGCCAGCAGGGCATCGACAGGGAGGAATCAGCCCCAGCATTTT.

This chain connects TRBV7-2 to TRBJ1-2; 8 positions agree with TRBD1. The CDR3 loop spans 13 amino acids. Germline V gives CDR1 SGHTA, CDR2 FQGNSA. The ends lost 5 bases at V and 5 bases at J; junction bases unmatched: 4. CDR3 loop: CASSDGTGYGYTF. The CDR3, as DNA: TGTGCCAGCAGCGACGGGACAGGATATGGCTACACCTTC.

Only one count was recorded for this clone. The chain links TRBV19 to TRBJ1-5; 7 nucleotides agree with TRBD1. Germline CDR1 and CDR2: LNHDA and SQIVND (reference sequence). This CDR3 is built from 17 residues. After removal of 1 base from V and 0 bases from J, the junction contained 6 bases not matched to a gene. The CDR3 DNA is TGTGCCAGTAGTATAGCCTCGACAGGGATTAGCAATCAGCCCCAGCATTTT. Amino acid sequence: CASSIASTGISNQPQHF. Looking up the rest from reference TRBV19 and TRBJ1-5 gives the full variable domain: DGGITQSPKYLFRKEGQNVTLSCEQNLNHDAMYWYRQDPGQGLRLIYYSQIVNDFQKGDIAEGYSVSREKKESFPLTVTSAQKNPTAFYLCASSIASTGISNQPQHFGDGTRLSIL.

V and J are TRBV30 and TRBJ1-5, with no clear D. The CDR3 contains 15 residues. Germline V CDR1 and CDR2: GTSNPN, SVGIG (reference sequence). V lost 3 bases and J lost 5, with 17 bases in between. The CDR3 nucleotides read TGTGCCTGGAGCGTGGGAGCCGGGGAGGATCAGCCCCAGCATTTT. Translated, it gives CAWSVGAGEDQPQHF.

This clone was detected only a few times. The chain employs TRBV7-2 and TRBJ1-2, with D uncertain. Per the germline V gene, CDR1 is SGHTA and CDR2 is FQGNSA. The V end was cut by 0 bases, the J end by 5 bases, with 19 bases between. The CDR3 runs to 17 residues. CDR3 sequence reads: CASSLAQGPGKRYGYTF. The CDR3 coding sequence is TGTGCCAGCAGCTTAGCGCAAGGTCCGGGGAAGAGGTATGGCTACACCTTC.

This clone was observed a few times. The rearrangement links TRBV7-9 to TRBJ2-1; 9 nucleotides align to TRBD1. Germline CDR1 SEHNR, CDR2 FQNEAQ (reference sequence). The length of the CDR3 is 15 residues. The V and J ends lost 0 bases and 10 bases, in that order; junction bases with no gene match: 7. DNA of the CDR3: TGTGCCAGCAGCTTAGCGGGACAGGGAATTGGGGAGCAGTTCTTC. Its protein product is CASSLAGQGIGEQFF.

The gene calls are TRBV28 and TRBJ1-2; D is perhaps TRBD1 (6 bases). The CDR3 sequence is 18 residues long. Trimming stripped 5 bases from V and 0 bases from J, with 22 bases between. The V gene's germline CDR1 is MDHEN and CDR2 SYDVKM. The CDR3 region is CASSPRYYRDTSNYGYTF. The CDR3 DNA reads as TGTGCCAGCAGTCCTCGATACTACCGGGACACATCTAACTATGGCTACACCTTC.

The rearrangement uses TRBV7-9 and TRBJ1-2; D is unresolved. This CDR3 has 15 residues. CDR1 is SEHNR and CDR2 is FQNEAQ in the germline V gene (reference sequence). With 0 bases removed from V and 7 bases from J, the gap between germline ends came to 15 bases. CDR3 nucleotides: TGTGCCAGCAGCTTAGCGGTGACACCACCTCCTGGCTACACCTTC. Amino acids: CASSLAVTPPPGYTF.

This chain links TRBV9 with TRBJ2-7, with 11 bases lining up with TRBD2. CDR1 SGDLS and CDR2 YYNGEE come from the germline V gene. After removal of 3 bases from V and 0 bases from J, the junction contained 5 bases not matched to a gene. The CDR3 length is 16 residues. CDR3 sequence reads: CASSASTSGDSYEQYF. The DNA of the CDR3 is TGTGCCAGCAGCGCGTCGACTAGCGGGGACTCCTACGAGCAGTACTTC.

This clone appeared a few times. The V and J genes are TRBV5-6 and TRBJ2-3, with D possibly matching TRBD2 (5 bases). The germline V and J ends were trimmed by 5 bases and 5 bases, with 9 bases remaining between them. This CDR3 is 12 amino acids long. Germline V CDR1 and CDR2: SGHDT, YYEEEE. This CDR3 reads CASRLSGDTQYF. The CDR3 coding sequence is TGTGCCAGCAGACTAAGCGGAGATACGCAGTATTTT.

The chain employs TRBV30 and TRBJ2-1; TRBD1 aligns across 8 bases. This CDR3 region has 14 residues. Germline lookup yields CDR1 GTSNPN and CDR2 SVGIG (reference sequence). V dropped 2 bases and J dropped 4; count of bases not matched to a gene: 4. The CDR3 region has the DNA TGTGCCTGGAGTCGGGGACAGGTTTACAATGAGCAGTTCTTC. It codes for CAWSRGQVYNEQFF.

Turning to this clone: At one of its ends the junction is not consistent with the germline gene, which may arise from a read error. The V and J genes are TRBV5-5 and TRBJ1-6, with D possibly matching TRBD1 (6 bases). Germline values: CDR1 SGHKS, CDR2 YYEKEE (reference sequence). CDR3 length: 17 amino acids. CDR3 DNA: TGTGCCAGCAGCTTGGTAACAGGGCGCTCCTATAATTCACCCCTCAACTTT. Its protein is CASSLVTGRSYNSPLNF.

This clone has a handful of counts. The chain couples TRBV6-5 to TRBJ1-1; a weak D match, TRBD1 (6 bases). Trimming removed 6 bases from V and 8 bases from J, with 10 bases in between. The germline V gene encodes CDR1 MNHEY and CDR2 SVGAGI. The CDR3 contains 11 residues. The CDR3 region is CASSQGREAFF. As DNA, the CDR3 is TGTGCCAGCAGCCAGGGGAGAGAAGCTTTCTTT.

This rearrangement joins TRBV7-9 to TRBJ1-3; no definite D call. Trimming left V 1 base short and J 0 bases short, with 19 bases between. This CDR3 region has 19 residues. CDR1 and CDR2 (germline): SEHNR, FQNEAQ (reference sequence). The CDR3 DNA sequence: TGTGCCAGCAGCTTAGAGGCAGGATTCCATCTTGGCTCTGGAAACACCATATATTTT. Translating it yields CASSLEAGFHLGSGNTIYF. The full variable domain, its missing parts supplied by reference TRBV7-9 and TRBJ1-3, is DTGVSQNPRHKITKRGQNVTFRCDPISEHNRLYWYRQTLGQGPEFLTYFQNEAQLEKSRLLSDRFSAERPKGSFSTLEIQRTEQGDSAMYLCASSLEAGFHLGSGNTIYFGEGSWLTVV.

The CDR3 region has the DNA TGTGCCAGCAGTTTACGGACAAAAAATGAAAAACTGTTTTTT. This sequence encodes CASSLRTKNEKLFF. The chain recombines TRBV27 with TRBJ1-4; maybe TRBD1 (5 bases). CDR3 length: 14 amino acids. V lost 2 bases and J 5 bases, leaving 9 bases between the germline ends. Germline CDR1 and CDR2: MNHEY and SMNVEV (reference sequence).

V gene TRBV7-2 combines with J gene TRBJ2-1, with 9 bases aligning to TRBD1. The V gene end was trimmed by 5 bases and the J gene end by 6 bases; junction bases not matched to a gene: 8. This CDR3 has 15 residues. Germline values: CDR1 SGHTA, CDR2 FQGNSA. Here the CDR3 DNA reads TGTGCCAGCAGCCCCGACAGGGGGTATAGCAATGAGCAGTTCTTC. Protein product: CASSPDRGYSNEQFF.